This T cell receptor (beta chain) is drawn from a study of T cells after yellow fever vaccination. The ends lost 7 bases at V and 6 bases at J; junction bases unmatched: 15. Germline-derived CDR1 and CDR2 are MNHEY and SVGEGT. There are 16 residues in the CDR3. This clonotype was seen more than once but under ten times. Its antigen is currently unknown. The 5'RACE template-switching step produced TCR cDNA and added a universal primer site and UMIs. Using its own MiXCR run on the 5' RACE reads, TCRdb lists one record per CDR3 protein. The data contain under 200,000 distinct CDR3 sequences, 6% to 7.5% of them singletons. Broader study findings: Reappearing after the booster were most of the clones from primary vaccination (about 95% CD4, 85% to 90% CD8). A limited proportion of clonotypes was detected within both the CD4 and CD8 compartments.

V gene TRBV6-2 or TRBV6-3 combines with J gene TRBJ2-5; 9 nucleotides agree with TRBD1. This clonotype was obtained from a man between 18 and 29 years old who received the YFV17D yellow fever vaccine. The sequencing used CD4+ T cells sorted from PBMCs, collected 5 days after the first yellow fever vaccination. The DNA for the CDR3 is TGTGCCAGCAACGGGGGACCGGGACAGGGATCGAAGACCCAGTACTTC. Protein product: CASNGGPGQGSKTQYF.